This TCR beta chain came from a study of Graves' ophthalmopathy and Graves' hyperthyroidism (dated 2018 in TCRdb). Regarding the study in general: Peripheral blood was collected before any treatment was given, at the time of initial diagnosis. TCR beta repertoire signatures were used to distinguish Graves' ophthalmopathy from Graves' hyperthyroidism and to predict progression to ophthalmopathy. In total, approximately 130 blood samples were TCR-sequenced: roughly 45 ophthalmopathy, some 75 hyperthyroidism and some 17 hyperthyroidism-to-ophthalmopathy patients. A discovery set of 100 patients (43 ophthalmopathy, under 65 stable hyperthyroidism) was enrolled to explore V-J signatures distinguishing ophthalmopathy from hyperthyroidism. An independent validation cohort comprised around 20 hyperthyroidism patients and some 16 patients who later progressed from hyperthyroidism to ophthalmopathy. In five or six hyperthyroidism patients, T-cell repertoires of thyroid tissue and blood were compared. Following sampling, methimazole starting at 30 mg daily was administered to hyperthyroidism patients, and high-dose intravenous methylprednisolone was administered to ophthalmopathy patients. The approximately 90 discovery patients were divided at random into training and test sets in a 7:3 ratio.

On this clonotype itself: Its antigen specificity is not known. No qualities accompany the bases; no much larger clone lies one base away.

For repertoire sequencing, TCR beta CDR3 regions were amplified from RNA transcripts. The first round was an RT-PCR using HTBI primers with the Qiagen OneStep RT-PCR kit, and this first round was followed by a second-round multiplex PCR, then size selection and purification. Sequencing of the libraries was carried out on an Illumina HiSeq2000 in paired-end mode with 100 bp reads. The original methods were these. SOAPnuke was used to process the reads, removing any read that contained adapters or uncalled bases, had a mean Phred below 15, or lacked an exact match to the constant primer or identifier. COPE v1.2.5 was used to merge the high-quality paired reads. Each unique nucleotide sequence was treated as a clonotype, and MiTCR v1.1 was used to align the clonotypes to the IMGT TRB V, D and J references. Analysis was restricted to V-J combinations with a frequency above 0.0001, which covered 99% to 99.2% of repertoires. For each V-J combination, a TCR clonal expansion and chaos score was defined as the ratio of F50 clonal expansion to chaos observed in the TCRdist matrix. Welch's t-statistics and random forest were used to reduce the features to approximately 13 V-J combinations, which were then used as input to a naive Bayes classifier. The Morisita-Horn index was used to measure how similar the thyroid and blood repertoires were. The raw public reads went through TCRdb reprocessing: fastp at Q25, MiXCR clone calling, in-frame beta chains kept. CDR3 protein sequences are deduplicated, and each keeps its most common genes and DNA. The authors' filters were not applied to this entry. This sample has about 160,000 distinct CDR3 sequences in its table, and approximately 40% of those were observed once. The ten largest make up 5.8% of the sample.

Patients with ophthalmopathy had moderately to severely active disease, with a Clinical Activity Score of 3 or more, a NOSPECS grade of 4 or more, and a disease duration of less than 3 months. Anyone with other autoimmune diseases, uncontrolled infections, pregnancy or lactation was excluded from the study. Clinical symptoms, serum thyroxine, TRAb, thyroid ultrasound and orbital computed tomography were used for diagnosis. PBMCs were isolated from roughly 10 ml of fresh peripheral blood by Ficoll-Paque density gradient centrifugation. Total RNA was extracted with Trizol reagent and quality-checked on an Agilent 2100 Bioanalyzer. Trimming costs V 5 bases and J 0 bases, and their ends lie 13 bases apart. Spanning cysteine to phenylalanine, the CDR3 consists of 15 amino acids. Only the CDR3 region is kept as DNA, spanning 45 bases read in frame from base 1. On the study overall, not on this receptor specifically: Most of the expanded thyroid clonotypes with a frequency above 0.001 were also detected in blood, and it was suggested that the thyroid immune response may be reflected by blood repertoires. In validation, the model predicted ophthalmopathy progression with about 71% sensitivity and roughly 72% specificity; 12 predicted patients were CT-confirmed with GO in a median of 6.5 months. Sample size was not statistically predetermined, and group allocation was not concealed from the investigators. Ophthalmopathy was separated from stable hyperthyroidism by the 13-signature model with roughly 87% sensitivity and just under 84% specificity in cross-validation and with 80%/75% in the test set.

Sequenced material: peripheral blood. The sequence was collected from a woman aged 35 to 49 with Graves' ophthalmopathy. Donor details come from another sample of the same person, matched by shared clones. The chain is assembled from TRBV12-3 or TRBV12-4 and TRBJ2-5; the D gene is perhaps TRBD1, on 5 matching bases. The CDR3 in this case is CASSQLNRYQETQYF. At the DNA level, the sequence is TGTGCCAGCAGTCAATTGAACAGGTACCAAGAGACCCAGTACTTC.